These T cell receptor beta chains were read from a single sample in a study of CD8+ T cells in alopecia areata. Clones were sequenced by immunoSEQ multiplex PCR, and TCRdb holds only the in-frame ones, with some missing. This repertoire shows about 120,000 clones, more than 40% found once; its top ten account for roughly 0.5%. The material sequenced was CD4+ T cells sorted from blood, taken at week 4, from a patient treated with tofacitinib. The receptor source for this set is a human donor with alopecia areata. Both conserved end residues are part of each CDR3. The D gene is left open where the match is weak. Rows give clone size only sometimes, using once, few, many, or a class for an expanded clone.

v_call: TRBV9; d_call: TRBD1; clone_size: -; j_call: TRBJ1-2; cdr3_nt: TGTGCCAGCAGCGTAGGGCGACAGGGTTACTATGGCTACACCTTC; cdr3_aa: CASSVGRQGYYGYTF
v_call: TRBV7-6; d_call: TRBD1; clone_size: -; j_call: TRBJ2-3; cdr3_nt: TGTGCCAGCAGCTTCCGGGGACAGGGCACAGATACGCAGTATTTT; cdr3_aa: CASSFRGQGTDTQYF
v_call: TRBV4-1; d_call: -; clone_size: -; j_call: TRBJ2-7; cdr3_nt: TGCGCCAGCAGCCAAGACCACATAGCCTACGAGCAGTACTTC; cdr3_aa: CASSQDHIAYEQYF
v_call: TRBV30; d_call: -; clone_size: few; j_call: TRBJ2-7; cdr3_nt: TGTGCCTGGAGAAGGAAGGTGGCGTGGGAGCAGTACTTC; cdr3_aa: CAWRRKVAWEQYF
v_call: TRBV2; d_call: -; clone_size: few; j_call: TRBJ1-5; cdr3_nt: TGTGCCAGCAGCCGGGACACCGGGTTTGGTCAGCCCCAGCATTTT; cdr3_aa: CASSRDTGFGQPQHF
v_call: TRBV7-3; d_call: -; clone_size: -; j_call: TRBJ2-3; cdr3_nt: TGTGCCAGCAGCTTTCTTACCACAGATACGCAGTATTTT; cdr3_aa: CASSFLTTDTQYF
v_call: TRBV7-8; d_call: -; clone_size: -; j_call: TRBJ1-1; cdr3_nt: TGTGCCAGCAGCTTTCGGATGAACACTGAAGCTTTCTTT; cdr3_aa: CASSFRMNTEAFF
v_call: TRBV7-9; d_call: TRBD2; clone_size: -; j_call: TRBJ2-5; cdr3_nt: TGTGCCAGCAGCTTAGGTTCTCTGTCACTAGCGGGCCAAGAGACCCAGTACTTC; cdr3_aa: CASSLGSLSLAGQETQYF
v_call: TRBV14; d_call: TRBD2; clone_size: many; j_call: TRBJ2-7; cdr3_nt: TGTGCCAGCAGCCAAGATCACTCTAGCGGGGAATACGAGCAGTACTTC; cdr3_aa: CASSQDHSSGEYEQYF
v_call: TRBV29-1; d_call: -; clone_size: few; j_call: TRBJ1-4; cdr3_nt: TGCAGCGTTCAGGGATTGAATGAAAAACTGTTTTTT; cdr3_aa: CSVQGLNEKLFF
v_call: TRBV4-1; d_call: -; clone_size: -; j_call: TRBJ1-2; cdr3_nt: TGCGCCAGCAGCCCTGGTCCGGGGAGCTATGGCTACACCTTC; cdr3_aa: CASSPGPGSYGYTF
v_call: TRBV30; d_call: -; clone_size: -; j_call: TRBJ1-4; cdr3_nt: TGTGCCTGGGGGAGGGTTTCGGAAAAACTGTTTTTT; cdr3_aa: CAWGRVSEKLFF
v_call: TRBV5-1; d_call: TRBD1; clone_size: -; j_call: TRBJ2-3; cdr3_nt: TGCGCCAGCAGCGGGACAGGTTTACCCTCTGATACGCAGTATTTT; cdr3_aa: CASSGTGLPSDTQYF
v_call: TRBV7-9; d_call: -; clone_size: -; j_call: TRBJ1-1; cdr3_nt: TGTGCCAGCGGGGCGAACACTGAAGCTTTCTTT; cdr3_aa: CASGANTEAFF
v_call: TRBV4-1; d_call: -; clone_size: -; j_call: TRBJ2-5; cdr3_nt: TGCGCCAGCAGCCGACAGGTACAAGAGACCCAGTACTTC; cdr3_aa: CASSRQVQETQYF
v_call: TRBV30; d_call: -; clone_size: few; j_call: TRBJ1-5; cdr3_nt: TGTGCCTGGAGTGTTGGATCCCGGGGACAGCCCCAGCATTTT; cdr3_aa: CAWSVGSRGQPQHF
v_call: TRBV29-1; d_call: -; clone_size: -; j_call: TRBJ1-4; cdr3_nt: TGCAGCGGGAAAGGGGGGAGGAATGAAAAACTGTTTTTT; cdr3_aa: CSGKGGRNEKLFF
v_call: TRBV7-3; d_call: -; clone_size: -; j_call: TRBJ2-1; cdr3_nt: TGTGCCAGCAGCTTAAACGGTGGCAGCTGGGGCGGTGAGCAGTTCTTC; cdr3_aa: CASSLNGGSWGGEQFF
v_call: TRBV7-9; d_call: TRBD1; clone_size: few; j_call: TRBJ1-1; cdr3_nt: TGTGCCAGCAGCTTGAACAGGGGGCGCACTGAAGCTTTCTTT; cdr3_aa: CASSLNRGRTEAFF
v_call: TRBV5-5; d_call: TRBD2; clone_size: few; j_call: TRBJ2-5; cdr3_nt: TGTGCCAGCAGCTTCCTAGCGGGAGAAAAAGGGACCCAGTACTTC; cdr3_aa: CASSFLAGEKGTQYF
v_call: TRBV29-1; d_call: -; clone_size: few; j_call: TRBJ1-1; cdr3_nt: TGCAGCGTTGTAGGGCGGAATGGGGCTGAAGCTTTCTTT; cdr3_aa: CSVVGRNGAEAFF
v_call: TRBV2; d_call: -; clone_size: -; j_call: TRBJ2-7; cdr3_nt: TGTGCCAGCGGGGCCAACGCCTACGAGCAGTACTTC; cdr3_aa: CASGANAYEQYF
v_call: TRBV30; d_call: -; clone_size: -; j_call: TRBJ2-3; cdr3_nt: TGTGCCTGGAGTGTACCCGGGAAAGATACGCAGTATTTT; cdr3_aa: CAWSVPGKDTQYF
v_call: TRBV29-1; d_call: -; clone_size: -; j_call: TRBJ2-7; cdr3_nt: TGCAGCGTTGAGGAGCCCAGCTCCTACGAGCAGTACTTC; cdr3_aa: CSVEEPSSYEQYF
v_call: TRBV14; d_call: -; clone_size: -; j_call: TRBJ1-1; cdr3_nt: TGTGCCAGCAGCCAGGGGCAGAACACTGAAGCTTTCTTT; cdr3_aa: CASSQGQNTEAFF
v_call: TRBV4-2; d_call: -; clone_size: -; j_call: TRBJ2-7; cdr3_nt: TGTGCCAGCAGCCAAGAACTCTCCTACGAGCAGTACTTC; cdr3_aa: CASSQELSYEQYF
v_call: TRBV2; d_call: -; clone_size: -; j_call: TRBJ2-5; cdr3_nt: TGTGCCAGCGGGACCCAGTACTTC; cdr3_aa: CASGTQYF
v_call: TRBV6-5; d_call: TRBD1; clone_size: -; j_call: TRBJ2-7; cdr3_nt: TGTGCCAGCAGGGGACAGCAAGCCTCCTACGAGCAGTACTTC; cdr3_aa: CASRGQQASYEQYF